The 13 T cell receptor beta chains below were found in one sample sequenced in a study of identical twins. Each CDR3 protein is one row after TCRdb ran MiXCR on the 5' RACE reads. The table has hundreds of thousands of distinct CDR3 sequences, roughly 6.2% seen once. Specimen: naive T cells sorted from blood. The receptors stem from a young man in good health.

This clonotype was found a few times. The chain recombines TRBV29-1 with TRBJ2-7, with D hard to call. Trimming left V 2 bases short and J 0 bases short, with 8 bases between. There are 13 residues in the CDR3. Germline CDR1 reads SQVTM; CDR2 reads ANQGSEA. CDR3 residues: CSVETTSSYEQYF. CDR3 DNA: TGCAGCGTTGAAACTACTTCCTCCTACGAGCAGTACTTC.

This clonotype was found many times. The chain uses TRBV3-1 and TRBJ1-1; D perhaps matches TRBD1 (5 bases). The germline CDR1 and CDR2 sequences are LGHDT and YNNKEL (reference sequence). Trimming left V 0 bases short and J 1 base short, with 9 bases between. CDR3 length equals 15 residues. Here the CDR3 DNA reads TGTGCCAGCAGCCAAGATCAAACAGGGAACACTGAAGCTTTCTTT. Amino acid sequence: CASSQDQTGNTEAFF.

The chain links TRBV6-1 to TRBJ2-5; 13 bases agree with TRBD2. The J segment lost 4 bases and the V segment lost 6 bases, leaving 5 bases of the junction unmatched. Germline lookup yields CDR1 MNHNS and CDR2 SASEGT. The CDR3 is 15 amino acids. In DNA form, the CDR3 reads TGTGCCAGCAGCCGGACTAGCGGGAGTGGAGAGACCCAGTACTTC. Protein sequence: CASSRTSGSGETQYF.

In its sample, this clonotype was seen many times. The chain joins TRBV12-3 or TRBV12-4 to TRBJ1-1; D unresolved. The CDR3 totals 14 residues. The V gene lost 8 bases and the J gene lost 0 bases, with 13 bases spanning the gap. CDR3 residues: CASDGGPMNTEAFF. CDR3 in DNA: TGTGCCAGCGATGGAGGCCCCATGAACACTGAAGCTTTCTTT.

This clonotype was recorded at least ten times. V usage is TRBV5-5 and J usage is TRBJ1-3, with a possible D match to TRBD1 (6 bases). The CDR3 loop spans 15 amino acids. CDR1 SGHKS and CDR2 YYEKEE come from the germline V gene (reference sequence). The germline V and J ends were trimmed by 4 bases and 4 bases, with 15 bases remaining between them. The CDR3 here is CASSAAGESGNTIYF. CDR3 DNA: TGTGCCAGCAGCGCGGCAGGGGAGTCCGGAAACACCATATATTTT.

There are a few counts of this clonotype. The rearrangement uses TRBV3-1 and TRBJ2-1; 10 bases match TRBD2. This CDR3 is built from 16 residues. Germline assignment: CDR1 LGHDT and CDR2 YNNKEL (reference sequence). V shed 6 bases, J shed 3 bases, and the junction held 8 bases outside the gene matches. CDR3 nucleotide sequence: TGTGCCAGCAGGGCTAGCGGGAGTCGCCTCTACAATGAGCAGTTCTTC. This codes for CASRASGSRLYNEQFF.

This clonotype was counted a few times. V is TRBV6-5 and J is TRBJ1-4; 9 nucleotides align to TRBD1. V gave up 3 bases and J gave up 7 bases; unmatched junction bases: 3. The CDR3 has 14 amino acids. Germline CDR1 reads MNHEY; CDR2 reads SVGAGI. The CDR3: CASSYWDRVEKLFF. DNA of the CDR3: TGTGCCAGCAGTTATTGGGACAGGGTTGAAAAACTGTTTTTT.

This clonotype was observed at least ten times. CDR3 DNA: TGTGCCACCAGTGACCCAGGGTCCCCTAAAGAGACCCAGTACTTC. Protein: CATSDPGSPKETQYF. This chain connects TRBV24-1 to TRBJ2-5; a weak D match, TRBD1 (5 bases). The germline gives CDR1 KGHDR, CDR2 SFDVKD. This CDR3 is 15 amino acids long. Trimming cost V 4 bases and J 3 bases, with 14 bases left between them.

This clonotype was found a few times. The chain employs TRBV5-1 and TRBJ2-1; D is possibly TRBD1 (6 bases). V was trimmed by 7 bases and J by 5 bases, leaving 16 bases between them. CDR3 size: 14 residues. Germline CDR1 and CDR2: SGHRS and YFSETQ. CDR3 sequence reads: CASGQRKNNNEQFF. As DNA, the CDR3 is TGCGCCAGCGGACAGCGTAAAAACAACAATGAGCAGTTCTTC.

This clonotype was seen only a few times. The chain employs TRBV20-1 and TRBJ2-1, with 12 bases that match TRBD2. CDR1 and CDR2 (germline): DFQATT, SNEGSKA (reference sequence). This CDR3 comprises 14 residues. V gave up 4 bases and J gave up 6 bases; unmatched junction bases: 4. The CDR3, as DNA: TGCAGTGCTATGACTAGCGGGAGTACCAATGAGCAGTTCTTC. Residues: CSAMTSGSTNEQFF.

The table lists this clonotype with many counts. The chain uses TRBV11-2 and TRBJ2-3, with TRBD2 matching over 11 bases. Trimming removed 5 bases from V and 0 bases from J; junction bases left unmatched: 10. Germline CDR1 SGHAT, CDR2 FQNNGV. The CDR3 sequence is 18 residues long. CDR3 bases: TGTGCCAGCAGCCCTGCTCCGGGACTAGCGGCAAGCACAGATACGCAGTATTTT. It codes for CASSPAPGLAASTDTQYF.

There are a few counts of this clonotype. The V call is TRBV12-3 or TRBV12-4, the J call TRBJ2-5, with 7 bases aligning to TRBD1. The CDR3 consists of 14 residues. Trimming cost V 4 bases and J 6 bases; bases outside gene matches: 8. CDR3 coding DNA: TGTGCCAGCAGTTCCCGGGACAGAAGACAGACCCAGTACTTC. This encodes CASSSRDRRQTQYF.

This chain joins TRBV12-3 or TRBV12-4 and TRBJ2-7; 7 nucleotides line up with TRBD1. The J segment lost 6 bases and the V segment lost 6 bases, leaving 8 bases of the junction unmatched. The CDR3 is 13 residues long. The CDR3 bases are TGTGCCAGCAGGTCGACAGGGCCGGCCGAGCAGTACTTC. This sequence encodes CASRSTGPAEQYF.